This T cell receptor beta chain comes out of a study of T cell repertoires in cytomegalovirus infection. Overall study context: Well-studied HLA-B-restricted CMV epitopes were used in the study alongside recently identified HLA-C-restricted ones. Indications came from public TCR beta signatures; they pointed to CMV infection and to a matching HLA type.

Findings of the study overall: Public TCR beta family frequency separated CMV-and-HLA carriers, including in an independent cohort. HLA-C-restricted TCR beta clonotypes specific for CMV led the ex vivo response.

Deletions cut 7 bases from V and 7 bases from J, with 13 bases between. This CDR3 contains 13 residues. The V gene's germline CDR1 is ENHRY and CDR2 SYGVKD. This clonotype was observed at least ten times. The antigen remains undetermined. A single record per CDR3 protein comes from TCRdb applying MiXCR to the reads. The data contain approximately 350,000 distinct CDR3 sequences, roughly 34% of them singletons. The chain has TRBV10-3 and TRBJ1-4; D gene ambiguous. The source material was cultured PBMCs, sampled from culture after CMV antigen stimulation. The source is a human donor in good health (CMV status not recorded). Some clones in this sample may be carry-over from other donors' samples. The CDR3 loop reads CAIKGSNSEKLFF. The CDR3 DNA reads as TGTGCCATCAAAGGATCTAACTCTGAAAAACTGTTTTTT.